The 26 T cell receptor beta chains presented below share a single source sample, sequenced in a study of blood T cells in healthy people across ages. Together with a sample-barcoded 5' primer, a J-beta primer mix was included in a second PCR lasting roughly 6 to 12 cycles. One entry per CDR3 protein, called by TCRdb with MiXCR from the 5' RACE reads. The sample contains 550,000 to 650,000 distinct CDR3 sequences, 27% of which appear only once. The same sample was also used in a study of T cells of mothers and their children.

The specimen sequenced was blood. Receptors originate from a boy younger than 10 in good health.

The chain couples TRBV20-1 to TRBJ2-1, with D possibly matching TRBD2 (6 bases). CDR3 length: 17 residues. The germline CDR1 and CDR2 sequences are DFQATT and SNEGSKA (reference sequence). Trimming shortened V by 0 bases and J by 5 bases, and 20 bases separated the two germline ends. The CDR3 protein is CSARDFWTGRGNNEQFF. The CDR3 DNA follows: TGCAGTGCTAGAGATTTCTGGACGGGGCGGGGAAACAATGAGCAGTTCTTC.

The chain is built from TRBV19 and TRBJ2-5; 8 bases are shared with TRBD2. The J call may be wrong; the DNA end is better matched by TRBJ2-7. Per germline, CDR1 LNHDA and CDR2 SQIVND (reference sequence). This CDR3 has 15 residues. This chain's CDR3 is CASSIMREDISEQYF. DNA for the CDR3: TGTGCCAGTAGTATCATGCGGGAGGATATCTCCGAGCAGTACTTC.

The CDR3 loop reads CASSSHTNTGELFF. CDR3 DNA sequence: TGTGCCAGCAGTTCCCACACGAACACCGGGGAGCTGTTTTTT. The J gene is TRBJ2-2, the V gene TRBV12-3 or TRBV12-4; D is ambiguous. V lost 4 bases and J 0 bases, leaving 6 bases between the germline ends. CDR3 length: 14 amino acids.

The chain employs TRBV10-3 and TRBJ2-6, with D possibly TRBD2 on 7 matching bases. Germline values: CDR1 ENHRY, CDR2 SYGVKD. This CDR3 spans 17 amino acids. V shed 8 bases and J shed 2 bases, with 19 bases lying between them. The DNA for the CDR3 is TGTGCCATCGCACTAGCGCCAGGGGACGCTGGGGCCAACGTCCTGACTTTC. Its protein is CAIALAPGDAGANVLTF.

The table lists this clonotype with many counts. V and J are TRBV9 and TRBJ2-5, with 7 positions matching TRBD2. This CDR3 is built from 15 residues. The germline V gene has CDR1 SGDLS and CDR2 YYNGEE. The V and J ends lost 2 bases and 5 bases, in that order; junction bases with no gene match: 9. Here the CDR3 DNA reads TGTGCCAGCAGCGTCTACGCGGGAGCCCGGGAGACCCAGTACTTC. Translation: CASSVYAGARETQYF.

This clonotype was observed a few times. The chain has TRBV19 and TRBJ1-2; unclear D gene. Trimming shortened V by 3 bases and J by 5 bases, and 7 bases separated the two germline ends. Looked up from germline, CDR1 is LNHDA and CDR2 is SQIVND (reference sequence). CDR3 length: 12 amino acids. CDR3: CASSIRPYGYTF. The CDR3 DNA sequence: TGTGCCAGTAGTATCCGACCGTATGGCTACACCTTC.

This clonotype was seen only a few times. CDR3 sequence (DNA): TGTGCCAGCAGAGAGCGGCGGGTCCAAGAGACCCAGTACTTC. This codes for CASRERRVQETQYF. V usage is TRBV6-5 and J usage is TRBJ2-5; D may be TRBD2 (5 bases). V gave up 6 bases and J gave up 1 base, with 12 bases separating them. Germline lookup yields CDR1 MNHEY and CDR2 SVGAGI. The CDR3 totals 14 residues.

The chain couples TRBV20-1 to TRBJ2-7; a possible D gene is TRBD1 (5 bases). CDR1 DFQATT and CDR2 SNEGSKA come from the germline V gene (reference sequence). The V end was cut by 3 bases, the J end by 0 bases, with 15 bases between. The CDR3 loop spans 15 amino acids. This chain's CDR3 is CSARGQQVSSYEQYF. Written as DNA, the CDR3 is TGCAGTGCTAGGGGCCAACAGGTAAGCTCCTACGAGCAGTACTTC.

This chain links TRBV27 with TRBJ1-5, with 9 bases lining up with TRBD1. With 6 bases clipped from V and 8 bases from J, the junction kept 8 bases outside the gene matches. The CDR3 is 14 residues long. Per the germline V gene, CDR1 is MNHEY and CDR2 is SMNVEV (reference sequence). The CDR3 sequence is CASRRTGGLEPQHF. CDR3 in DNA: TGTGCCAGCAGGCGAACAGGGGGCCTAGAGCCCCAGCATTTT.

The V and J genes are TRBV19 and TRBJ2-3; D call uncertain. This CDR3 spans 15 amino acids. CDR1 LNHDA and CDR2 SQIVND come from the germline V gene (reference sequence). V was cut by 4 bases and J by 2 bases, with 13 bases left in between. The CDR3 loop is CASSRTVSITDTQYF. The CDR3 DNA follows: TGTGCCAGTAGTAGGACGGTATCCATCACAGATACGCAGTATTTT.

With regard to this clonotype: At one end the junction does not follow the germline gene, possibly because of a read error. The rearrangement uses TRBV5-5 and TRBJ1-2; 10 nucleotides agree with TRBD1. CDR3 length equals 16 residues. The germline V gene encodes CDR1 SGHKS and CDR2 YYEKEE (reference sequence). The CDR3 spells CASSLSGTGAGYAYTF. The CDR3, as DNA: TGTGCCAGCAGCTTGTCCGGGACAGGGGCTGGCTATGCCTACACCTTC. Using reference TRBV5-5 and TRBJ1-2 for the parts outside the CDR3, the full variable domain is DAGVTQSPTHLIKTRGQQVTLRCSPISGHKSVSWYQQVLGQGPQFIFQYYEKEERGRGNFPDRFSARQFPNYSSELNVNALLLGDSALYLCASSLSGTGAGYAYTFGSGTRLTVV.

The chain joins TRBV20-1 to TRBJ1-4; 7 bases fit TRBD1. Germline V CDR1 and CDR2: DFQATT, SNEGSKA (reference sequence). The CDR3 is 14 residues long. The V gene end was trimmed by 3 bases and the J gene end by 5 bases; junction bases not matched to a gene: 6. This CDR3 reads CSAREQGRNEKLFF. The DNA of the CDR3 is TGCAGTGCTAGGGAACAGGGGCGGAATGAAAAACTGTTTTTT.

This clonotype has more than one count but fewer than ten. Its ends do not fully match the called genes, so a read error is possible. The CDR3 sequence is CAGSYSAKRFF. CDR3 nucleotides: TGTGCCGGCAGTTACTCGGCTAAACGGTTCTTC. This rearrangement joins TRBV6-5 to TRBJ2-7; no reliable D call. Germline lookup yields CDR1 MNHEY and CDR2 SVGAGI. The CDR3 length is 11 residues.

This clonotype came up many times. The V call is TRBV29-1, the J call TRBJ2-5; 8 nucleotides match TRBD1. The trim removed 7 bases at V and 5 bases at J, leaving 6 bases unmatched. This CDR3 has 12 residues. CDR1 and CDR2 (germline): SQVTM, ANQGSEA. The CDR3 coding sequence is TGCAGCGGGACGACAGGGGACGAGACCCAGTACTTC. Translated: CSGTTGDETQYF.

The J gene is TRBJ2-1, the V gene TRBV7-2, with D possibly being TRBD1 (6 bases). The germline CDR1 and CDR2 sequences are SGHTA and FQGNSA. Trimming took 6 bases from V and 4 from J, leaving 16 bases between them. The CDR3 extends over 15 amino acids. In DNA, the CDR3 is TGTGCCAGCAGTAAAGCAGGGGAACCATACAATGAGCAGTTCTTC. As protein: CASSKAGEPYNEQFF.

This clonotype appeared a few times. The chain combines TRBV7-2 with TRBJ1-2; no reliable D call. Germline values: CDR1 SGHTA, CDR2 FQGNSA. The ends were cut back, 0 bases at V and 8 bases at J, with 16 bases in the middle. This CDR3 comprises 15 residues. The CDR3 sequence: CASSLAWADPGGYTF. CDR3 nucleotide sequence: TGTGCCAGCAGCTTAGCTTGGGCAGACCCGGGGGGCTACACCTTC.

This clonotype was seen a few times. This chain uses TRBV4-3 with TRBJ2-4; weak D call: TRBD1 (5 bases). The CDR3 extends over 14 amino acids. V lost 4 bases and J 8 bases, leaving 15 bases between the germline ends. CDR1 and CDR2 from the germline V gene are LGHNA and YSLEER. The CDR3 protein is CASSPRHLGDIQYF. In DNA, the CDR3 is TGCGCCAGCAGCCCTCGACACTTAGGGGACATTCAGTACTTC.

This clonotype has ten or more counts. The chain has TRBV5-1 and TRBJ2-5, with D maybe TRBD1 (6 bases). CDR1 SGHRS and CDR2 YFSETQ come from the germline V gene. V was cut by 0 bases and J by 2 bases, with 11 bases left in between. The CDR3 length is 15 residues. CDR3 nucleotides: TGCGCCAGCAGCTTGGGCCCCGGACAGCAAGAGACCCAGTACTTC. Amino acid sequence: CASSLGPGQQETQYF. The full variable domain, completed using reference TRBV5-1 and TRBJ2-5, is KAGVTQTPRYLIKTRGQQVTLSCSPISGHRSVSWYQQTPGQGLQFLFEYFSETQRNKGNFPGRFSGRQFSNSRSEMNVSTLELGDSALYLCASSLGPGQQETQYFGPGTRLLVL.

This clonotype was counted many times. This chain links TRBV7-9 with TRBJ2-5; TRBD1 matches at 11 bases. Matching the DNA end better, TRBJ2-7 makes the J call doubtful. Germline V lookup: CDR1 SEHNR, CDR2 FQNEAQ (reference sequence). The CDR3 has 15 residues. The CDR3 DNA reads TGTGCCAGCAGCTCACCGGGACAGGGGGGCTACGAGCAGTACTTC. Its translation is CASSSPGQGGYEQYF.

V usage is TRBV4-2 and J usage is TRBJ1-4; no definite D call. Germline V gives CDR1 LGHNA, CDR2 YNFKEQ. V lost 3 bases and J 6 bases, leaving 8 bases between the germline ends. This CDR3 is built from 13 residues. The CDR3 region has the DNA TGTGCCAGCAGCCACCGCGGGGATGAAAAACTGTTTTTT. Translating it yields CASSHRGDEKLFF.

The chain's CDR3 is CASSPRAGGFLETQYF. The CDR3 DNA reads TGTGCCAGCAGCCCAAGAGCAGGGGGCTTCTTGGAGACCCAGTACTTC. The V call is TRBV7-2, the J call TRBJ2-5; the match to TRBD1 covers 8 bases. The V segment lost 5 bases and the J segment 5 bases; nucleotides outside the gene matches: 13. The V gene's germline CDR1 is SGHTA and CDR2 FQGNSA. The length of the CDR3 is 16 residues.

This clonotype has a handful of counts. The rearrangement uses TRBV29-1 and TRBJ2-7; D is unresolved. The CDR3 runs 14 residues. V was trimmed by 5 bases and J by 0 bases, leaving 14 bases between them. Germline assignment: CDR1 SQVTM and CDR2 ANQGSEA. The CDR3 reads CSVTLRQNSYEQYF. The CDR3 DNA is TGCAGCGTTACACTCCGACAAAACTCCTACGAGCAGTACTTC.

CDR3 bases: TGTGCCAGCAGCTTAACTAGCGGGGGGGTAGATACGCAGTATTTT. Translated, it gives CASSLTSGGVDTQYF. The rearrangement links TRBV7-2 to TRBJ2-3; TRBD2 aligns across 13 bases. The J segment lost 5 bases and the V segment lost 2 bases, leaving 1 base of the junction unmatched. The CDR3 covers 15 residues. Germline V gives CDR1 SGHTA, CDR2 FQGNSA. Using reference TRBV7-2 and TRBJ2-3 for the parts outside the CDR3, the full variable domain is GAGVSQSPSNKVTEKGKDVELRCDPISGHTALYWYRQSLGQGLEFLIYFQGNSAPDKSGLPSDRFSAERTGGSVSTLTIQRTQQEDSAVYLCASSLTSGGVDTQYFGPGTRLTVL.

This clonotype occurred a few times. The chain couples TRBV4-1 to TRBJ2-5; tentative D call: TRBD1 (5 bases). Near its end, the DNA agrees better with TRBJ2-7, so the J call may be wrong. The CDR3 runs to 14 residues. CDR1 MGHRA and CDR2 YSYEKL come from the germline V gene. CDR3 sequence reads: CASRLGVRSYEQYF. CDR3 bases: TGCGCCAGCAGATTAGGGGTAAGGTCCTACGAGCAGTACTTC.

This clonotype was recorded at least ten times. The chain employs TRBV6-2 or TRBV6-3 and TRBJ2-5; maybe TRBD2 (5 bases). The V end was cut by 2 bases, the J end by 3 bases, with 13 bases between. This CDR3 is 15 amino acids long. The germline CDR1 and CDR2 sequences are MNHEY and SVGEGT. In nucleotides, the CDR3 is TGTGCCAGCAGTTACGAGGACTGGCAGAAAGAGACCCAGTACTTC. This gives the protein CASSYEDWQKETQYF.

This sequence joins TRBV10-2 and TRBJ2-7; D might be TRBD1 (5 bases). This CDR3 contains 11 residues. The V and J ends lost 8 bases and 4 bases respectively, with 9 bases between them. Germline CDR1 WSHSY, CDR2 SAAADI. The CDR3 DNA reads TGCGCCAGCGGGGCAGGATACGAGCAGTACTTC. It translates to CASGAGYEQYF.